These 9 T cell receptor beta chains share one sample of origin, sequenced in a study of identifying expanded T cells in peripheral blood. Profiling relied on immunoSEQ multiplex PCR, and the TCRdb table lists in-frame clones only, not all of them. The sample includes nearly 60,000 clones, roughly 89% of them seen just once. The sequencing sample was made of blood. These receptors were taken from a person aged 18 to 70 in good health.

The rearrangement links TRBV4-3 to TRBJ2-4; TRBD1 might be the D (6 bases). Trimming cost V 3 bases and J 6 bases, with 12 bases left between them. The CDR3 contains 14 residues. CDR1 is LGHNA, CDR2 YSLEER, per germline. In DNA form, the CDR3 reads TGCGCCAGCAGCCAGACCTCCAGGGGAAACATTCAGTACTTC. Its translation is CASSQTSRGNIQYF.

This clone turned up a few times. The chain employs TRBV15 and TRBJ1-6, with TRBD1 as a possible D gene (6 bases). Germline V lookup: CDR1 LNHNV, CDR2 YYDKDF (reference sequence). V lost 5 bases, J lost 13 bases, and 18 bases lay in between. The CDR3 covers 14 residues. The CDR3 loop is CATSPRIGQNPLHF. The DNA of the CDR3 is TGTGCCACCAGCCCAAGAATAGGACAGAATCCCCTCCACTTT.

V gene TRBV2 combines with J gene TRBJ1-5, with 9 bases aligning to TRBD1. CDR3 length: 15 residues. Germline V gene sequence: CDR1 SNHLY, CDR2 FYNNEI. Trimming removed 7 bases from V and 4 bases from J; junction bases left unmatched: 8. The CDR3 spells CASNSGQGPNQPQHF. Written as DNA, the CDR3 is TGTGCCAGCAACTCGGGACAGGGACCAAATCAGCCCCAGCATTTT.

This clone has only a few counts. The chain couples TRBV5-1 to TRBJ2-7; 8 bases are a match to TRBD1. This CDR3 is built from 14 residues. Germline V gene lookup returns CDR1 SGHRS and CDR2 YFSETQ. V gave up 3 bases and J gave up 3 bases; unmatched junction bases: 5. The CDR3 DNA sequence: TGCGCCAGCAGCTCGCGGACAGGGCACTACGAGCAGTACTTC. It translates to CASSSRTGHYEQYF. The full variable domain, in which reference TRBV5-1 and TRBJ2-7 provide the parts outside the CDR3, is KAGVTQTPRYLIKTRGQQVTLSCSPISGHRSVSWYQQTPGQGLQFLFEYFSETQRNKGNFPGRFSGRQFSNSRSEMNVSTLELGDSALYLCASSSRTGHYEQYFGPGTRLTVT.

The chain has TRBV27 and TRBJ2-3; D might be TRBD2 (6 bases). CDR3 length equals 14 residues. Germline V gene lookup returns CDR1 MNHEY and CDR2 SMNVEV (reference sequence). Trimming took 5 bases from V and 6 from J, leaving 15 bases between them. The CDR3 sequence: CASSRDLKPDTQYF. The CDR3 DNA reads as TGTGCCAGCAGTCGGGACTTAAAGCCGGATACGCAGTATTTT.

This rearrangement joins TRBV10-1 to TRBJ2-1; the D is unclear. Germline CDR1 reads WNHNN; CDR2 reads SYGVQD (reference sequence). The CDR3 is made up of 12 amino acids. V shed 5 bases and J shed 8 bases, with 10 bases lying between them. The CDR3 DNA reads TGCGCCAGCAGTACCTTTCGGGATGAGCAGTTCTTC. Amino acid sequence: CASSTFRDEQFF.

The CDR3 DNA reads TGTGCCAGCAGCTTAGGACAGGGGGCACGCAATGAGCAGTTCTTC. Protein sequence: CASSLGQGARNEQFF. This sequence joins TRBV7-9 and TRBJ2-1; the match to TRBD1 covers 10 bases. Germline V gene sequence: CDR1 SEHNR, CDR2 FQNEAQ (reference sequence). V lost 1 base and J lost 6; bases outside the gene matches: 3. The CDR3 contains 15 residues.

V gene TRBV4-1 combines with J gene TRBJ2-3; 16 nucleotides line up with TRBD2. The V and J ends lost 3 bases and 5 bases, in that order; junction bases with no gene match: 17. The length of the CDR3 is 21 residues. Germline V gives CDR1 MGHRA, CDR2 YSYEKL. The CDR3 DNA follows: TGCGCCAGCAGCCATCCGAGGGACGGGACTAGCGGGGGGGCAACTATAGATACGCAGTATTTT. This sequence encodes CASSHPRDGTSGGATIDTQYF.

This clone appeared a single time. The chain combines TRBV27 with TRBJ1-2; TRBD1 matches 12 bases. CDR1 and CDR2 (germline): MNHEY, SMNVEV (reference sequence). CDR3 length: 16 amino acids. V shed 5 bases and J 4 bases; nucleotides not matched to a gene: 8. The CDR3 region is CASSPGQGAAFYGYTF. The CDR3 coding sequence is TGTGCCAGCAGTCCGGGACAGGGGGCTGCCTTCTATGGCTACACCTTC.